The 15 T cell receptor beta chains below all came from one sample that was sequenced in a study of blood T cells in healthy people across ages. A sample-barcoded 5' primer and a J-beta primer mix were used in a second PCR of roughly 6 to 11 cycles. TCRdb fed the 5' RACE reads into MiXCR, producing one record per CDR3 protein. The sample lists some 730,000 distinct CDR3 sequences, about 20% occurring once. Sequenced input: blood. All receptors derive from a man aged 65-85 years in good health.

This clonotype was detected only a few times. This chain connects TRBV6-2 or TRBV6-3 to TRBJ2-1; 7 bases align to TRBD2. The junction had 8 bases not matched to a gene; V was cut back by 2 bases and J by 7 bases. The CDR3 contains 15 residues. Germline CDR1 and CDR2: MNHEY and SVGEGT. CDR3 DNA sequence: TGTGCCAGCAGTTACGAGTTGGGGAGGGAAAATGAGCAGTTCTTC. Amino acid sequence: CASSYELGRENEQFF.

The chain uses TRBV15 and TRBJ2-5; TRBD2 agrees at 8 bases. The J call is uncertain, as TRBJ2-1 better fits the DNA end. Germline values: CDR1 LNHNV, CDR2 YYDKDF (reference sequence). This CDR3 spans 16 amino acids. The CDR3 DNA sequence: TGTGCCACCAGCAGAGATGCTAGCGGGCGAAACAATGAGCAGTTCTTC. It translates to CATSRDASGRNNEQFF.

The genes are TRBV3-1 and TRBJ2-1; D is possibly TRBD2 (6 bases). Per germline, CDR1 LGHDT and CDR2 YNNKEL (reference sequence). The length of the CDR3 is 13 residues. V was cut by 0 bases and J by 12 bases, with 12 bases left in between. The CDR3 nucleotides read TGTGCCAGCAGCCAAGATCCGGAGGGAGTGCAGTTCTTC. Translating gives CASSQDPEGVQFF.

CDR3 sequence reads: CASSLQGERATWDTQYF. In nucleotides, the CDR3 is TGTGCCAGCAGTCTACAAGGGGAAAGAGCCACATGGGATACGCAGTATTTT. The chain has TRBV14 and TRBJ2-3; a weak D match, TRBD1 (5 bases). V was trimmed by 6 bases and J by 6 bases, leaving 25 bases between them. CDR1 is SGHDN and CDR2 is FVKESK in the germline V gene. This CDR3 is 17 amino acids long.

This clonotype has a handful of counts. J is TRBJ2-1 and V is TRBV20-1, with D uncertain. CDR1 is DFQATT and CDR2 is SNEGSKA in the germline V gene (reference sequence). V was cut by 3 bases and J by 1 base, with 7 bases left in between. CDR3 length: 13 amino acids. DNA for the CDR3: TGCAGTGCTAGTCCGGGTTCCTACAATGAGCAGTTCTTC. It codes for CSASPGSYNEQFF.

The chain employs TRBV2 and TRBJ1-5, with a weak D call TRBD1 (6 bases). V was shortened by 6 bases and J by 0 bases, with 15 bases between the two germline ends. The germline gives CDR1 SNHLY, CDR2 FYNNEI. CDR3 length: 16 amino acids. The CDR3 region is CASRFRDNYSNQPQHF. The CDR3 DNA follows: TGTGCCAGCAGATTCCGGGACAATTATAGCAATCAGCCCCAGCATTTT.

This clonotype was found once. The chain carries TRBV5-1 and TRBJ2-2; TRBD2 might be the D (6 bases). CDR1 is SGHRS and CDR2 is YFSETQ in the germline V gene. CDR3 length: 14 residues. Trimming cost V 6 bases and J 0 bases, with 9 bases left between them. CDR3 nucleotides: TGCGCCAGCACGGGGGATGCGAACACCGGGGAGCTGTTTTTT. Amino acids: CASTGDANTGELFF.

In this sample, this clonotype turned up a few times. The rearrangement joins TRBV28 to TRBJ2-6; possible D gene TRBD2, 6 bases. This CDR3 comprises 15 residues. Trimming cost V 6 bases and J 2 bases, with 11 bases left between them. The germline CDR1 and CDR2 sequences are MDHEN and SYDVKM. The CDR3 DNA reads TGTGCCAGCAGGCGATCGGGGGCTGGGGCCAACGTCCTGACTTTC. As protein: CASRRSGAGANVLTF.

This clonotype was seen more than once but under ten times. The chain uses TRBV24-1 and TRBJ1-2; a weak D match, TRBD1 (6 bases). Germline V gene lookup returns CDR1 KGHDR and CDR2 SFDVKD. CDR3 size: 13 residues. The V and J ends lost 5 bases and 4 bases respectively, with 10 bases between them. The CDR3 spells CATSVQQGYGYTF. CDR3 bases: TGTGCCACCAGTGTTCAACAGGGCTATGGCTACACCTTC.

V usage is TRBV3-1 and J usage is TRBJ2-4; 12 nucleotides agree with TRBD2. The CDR3 is made up of 17 amino acids. V trimming: 4 bases; J trimming: 7 bases; junction bases outside the gene matches: 11. The germline gives CDR1 LGHDT, CDR2 YNNKEL (reference sequence). In nucleotides, the CDR3 is TGTGCCAGCAGCCCCCCTAGCGGGGGGGCTAGTGGTAACATTCAGTACTTC. Translated: CASSPPSGGASGNIQYF. Using reference TRBV3-1 and TRBJ2-4 for the parts outside the CDR3, the full variable domain is DTAVSQTPKYLVTQMGNDKSIKCEQNLGHDTMYWYKQDSKKFLKIMFSYNNKELIINETVPNRFSPKSPDKAHLNLHINSLELGDSAVYFCASSPPSGGASGNIQYFGAGTRLSVL.

In this sample, this clonotype turned up once. The J gene is TRBJ1-1, the V gene TRBV5-1, with D possibly being TRBD1 (6 bases). There are 15 residues in the CDR3. Germline V gene sequence: CDR1 SGHRS, CDR2 YFSETQ. V lost 3 bases to trimming and J lost 7 bases, with 19 bases between them. The CDR3 here is CASSSGGTLSGEAFF. CDR3 DNA: TGCGCCAGCAGCTCCGGCGGGACATTAAGTGGTGAAGCTTTCTTT.

The chain is built from TRBV12-3 or TRBV12-4 and TRBJ2-7; 8 bases match TRBD2. The CDR3 loop spans 13 amino acids. Losses at the gene ends were 6 bases for V and 6 bases for J; bases not matched to a gene: 7. Written as DNA, the CDR3 is TGTGCCAGCAGCCTACTAGCGGCGTCCGAGCAGTACGTC. The encoded protein is CASSLLAASEQYV.

The chain recombines TRBV10-3 with TRBJ2-6; D is possibly TRBD2 (7 bases). V lost 8 bases, J lost 2 bases, and 22 bases lay in between. The germline V gene has CDR1 ENHRY and CDR2 SYGVKD. The CDR3 covers 18 residues. CDR3 in DNA: TGTGCCATCCGGGAGGAGGGGGTGCTTTGGACTGGGGCCAACGTCCTGACTTTC. Its protein is CAIREEGVLWTGANVLTF.

This clonotype appeared a few times. This chain joins TRBV3-1 and TRBJ1-1; D unresolved. The V gene's germline CDR1 is LGHDT and CDR2 YNNKEL (reference sequence). The CDR3 loop spans 14 amino acids. V lost 2 bases to trimming and J lost 6 bases, with 13 bases between them. This CDR3 reads CASSQKGPEAEAFF. The CDR3 DNA follows: TGTGCCAGCAGCCAAAAGGGTCCGGAGGCTGAAGCTTTCTTT.

Many counts were recorded for this clonotype. J is TRBJ2-7 and V is TRBV9, with 9 bases aligning to TRBD2. In germline, CDR1 is SGDLS, CDR2 YYNGEE. V was clipped by 4 bases and J by 1 base; unmatched bases: 9. The CDR3 covers 16 residues. Here the CDR3 DNA reads TGTGCCAGCAGCCCCCGTTCTAGCGGGGTTTCCTACGAGCAGTACTTC. It specifies CASSPRSSGVSYEQYF.